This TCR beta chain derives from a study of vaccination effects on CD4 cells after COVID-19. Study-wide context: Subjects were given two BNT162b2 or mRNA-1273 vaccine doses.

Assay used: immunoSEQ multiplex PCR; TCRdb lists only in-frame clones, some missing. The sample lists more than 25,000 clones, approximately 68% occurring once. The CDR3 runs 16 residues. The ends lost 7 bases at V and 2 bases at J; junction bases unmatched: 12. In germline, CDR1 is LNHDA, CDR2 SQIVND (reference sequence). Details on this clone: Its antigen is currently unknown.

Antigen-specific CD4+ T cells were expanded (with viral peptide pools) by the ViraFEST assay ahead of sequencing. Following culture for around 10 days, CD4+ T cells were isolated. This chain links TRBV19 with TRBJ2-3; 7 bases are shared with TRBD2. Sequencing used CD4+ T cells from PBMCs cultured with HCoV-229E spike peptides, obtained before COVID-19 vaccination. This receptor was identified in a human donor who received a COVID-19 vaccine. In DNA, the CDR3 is TGTGCCAGTAAGACGGTAGCGGGCACCCTCACAGATACGCAGTATTTT. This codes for CASKTVAGTLTDTQYF.